Listed here are 32 T cell receptor beta chains from one sample, sequenced in a study of identifying expanded T cells in peripheral blood. Clones were sequenced by immunoSEQ multiplex PCR, and TCRdb holds only the in-frame ones, with some missing. Of approximately 120,000 clones detected, approximately 88% appear once; the ten largest clones hold approximately 3%. Sequencing was done on a sample of blood. The receptors were gathered from a person aged 18 to 70 in good health.

The chain joins TRBV27 to TRBJ1-5; TRBD1 is a possible D gene (5 bases). The CDR3 loop spans 14 amino acids. CDR1 MNHEY and CDR2 SMNVEV come from the germline V gene (reference sequence). V was shortened by 5 bases and J by 4 bases, with 12 bases between the two germline ends. The CDR3 here is CASSNHRGNQPQHF. The DNA for the CDR3 is TGTGCCAGCAGTAACCACCGGGGGAATCAGCCCCAGCATTTT.

The rearrangement uses TRBV30 and TRBJ2-3; D remains unclear. V lost 7 bases and J 4 bases, leaving 15 bases between the germline ends. This CDR3 has 13 residues. Germline values: CDR1 GTSNPN, CDR2 SVGIG (reference sequence). The CDR3 sequence is CASAVRSADTQYF. The DNA of the CDR3 is TGTGCCTCCGCGGTGCGGTCAGCAGATACGCAGTATTTT.

This sequence joins TRBV4-3 and TRBJ2-3, with D possibly matching TRBD2 (5 bases). Germline-derived CDR1 and CDR2 are LGHNA and YSLEER. Trimming stripped 4 bases from V and 1 base from J, with 12 bases between. The CDR3 runs to 15 residues. This chain's CDR3 is CASSPGFFGTDTQYF. For the CDR3, the DNA is TGCGCCAGCAGCCCGGGATTTTTTGGCACAGATACGCAGTATTTT.

The rearrangement uses TRBV25-1 and TRBJ2-3, with D perhaps matching TRBD1 (5 bases). Trimming took 3 bases from V and 0 from J, leaving 7 bases between them. Germline V gene data show CDR1 as MGHDK and CDR2 as SYGVNS. The CDR3 runs 14 residues. CDR3 amino acids: CASSEGLSTDTQYF. The CDR3 nucleotides are TGTGCCAGCAGTGAGGGGCTGAGCACAGATACGCAGTATTTT.

This chain uses TRBV6-5 with TRBJ1-1; D not certain. The V gene's germline CDR1 is MNHEY and CDR2 SVGAGI. V was pared by 1 base and J by 11 bases, with 20 bases between. This CDR3 has 15 amino acids. DNA for the CDR3: TGTGCCAGCAGTTACTTCTCGACAACCATAACGGGGGCTTTCTTT. This sequence encodes CASSYFSTTITGAFF.

Here the CDR3 reads CASSLEETQYF. CDR3 nucleotide sequence: TGTGCCAGCAGCCTGGAGGAGACCCAGTACTTC. The J gene is TRBJ2-5, the V gene TRBV6-5, with D hard to call. CDR1 is MNHEY and CDR2 is SVGAGI in the germline V gene. The V end was cut by 6 bases, the J end by 5 bases, with 7 bases between. CDR3 length: 11 residues.

The CDR3 sequence: CSVTGQDEQYF. The CDR3 DNA sequence: TGCAGCGTAACGGGCCAGGACGAGCAGTACTTC. This sequence joins TRBV29-1 and TRBJ2-7, with unresolved D. The ends were cut back, 6 bases at V and 5 bases at J, with 11 bases in the middle. CDR1 is SQVTM, CDR2 ANQGSEA, per germline. The length of the CDR3 is 11 residues.

The chain couples TRBV5-5 to TRBJ2-5, with D possibly being TRBD2 (5 bases). This CDR3 has 15 residues. Trimming took 4 bases from V and 5 from J, leaving 18 bases between them. Germline V gene data show CDR1 as SGHKS and CDR2 as YYEKEE (reference sequence). The DNA for the CDR3 is TGTGCCAGCAGCCCCCTCGGGGTCGCTTGGGAGACCCAGTACTTC. Its protein product is CASSPLGVAWETQYF.

The chain links TRBV7-9 to TRBJ2-5; D not certain. Trimming cost V 3 bases and J 5 bases, with 13 bases left between them. Germline loops: CDR1 SEHNR, CDR2 FQNEAQ (reference sequence). The CDR3 sequence is 14 residues long. The CDR3 reads CASSLISYAETQYF. The CDR3 bases are TGTGCCAGCAGCTTGATAAGTTACGCGGAGACCCAGTACTTC. The complete variable domain, with remaining parts taken from reference TRBV7-9 and TRBJ2-5, reads DTGVSQNPRHKITKRGQNVTFRCDPISEHNRLYWYRQTLGQGPEFLTYFQNEAQLEKSRLLSDRFSAERPKGSFSTLEIQRTEQGDSAMYLCASSLISYAETQYFGPGTRLLVL.

The chain combines TRBV9 with TRBJ2-7; D remains ambiguous. The CDR3 consists of 16 residues. The germline CDR1 and CDR2 sequences are SGDLS and YYNGEE. V was shortened by 0 bases and J by 6 bases, with 19 bases between the two germline ends. The chain's CDR3 is CASSVGSQVLRPEQYF. CDR3 coding DNA: TGTGCCAGCAGCGTAGGGAGTCAGGTTCTACGGCCCGAGCAGTACTTC.

The chain employs TRBV11-2 and TRBJ1-5; D ambiguous. The CDR3 contains 13 residues. CDR1 SGHAT and CDR2 FQNNGV come from the germline V gene. The V end was cut by 0 bases, the J end by 9 bases, with 9 bases between. CDR3 bases: TGTGCCAGCAGCTTAGATTGGGGTGGGCCCCAGCATTTT. Protein sequence: CASSLDWGGPQHF.

V gene TRBV30 combines with J gene TRBJ1-4, with D unresolved. The germline V gene encodes CDR1 GTSNPN and CDR2 SVGIG (reference sequence). This CDR3 contains 16 residues. CDR3 nucleotide sequence: TGTGCTTACGCGGATGGATACGTTGCAACTAATGAAAAACTGTTTTTT. Protein sequence: CAYADGYVATNEKLFF.

V is TRBV25-1 and J is TRBJ1-2; D unresolved. Trimming pared 6 bases from V and 2 bases from J, leaving 10 bases between. Germline assignment: CDR1 MGHDK and CDR2 SYGVNS. This CDR3 is built from 13 residues. The CDR3 reads CASRGPTNYGYTF. In DNA, the CDR3 is TGTGCCAGCAGGGGCCCAACCAACTATGGCTACACCTTC.

The chain couples TRBV7-9 to TRBJ1-5; 7 bases agree with TRBD1. V trimming: 4 bases; J trimming: 2 bases; junction bases outside the gene matches: 5. Germline CDR1 SEHNR, CDR2 FQNEAQ (reference sequence). This CDR3 is built from 15 residues. CDR3 sequence reads: CASSSTGDGNQPQHF. Written as DNA, the CDR3 is TGTGCCAGCAGCTCTACAGGGGATGGCAATCAGCCCCAGCATTTT.

The chain carries TRBV19 and TRBJ1-5; D is unclear. V lost 10 bases and J lost 2, with 12 bases in between. This CDR3 region has 13 residues. CDR1 and CDR2 (germline): LNHDA, SQIVND (reference sequence). The CDR3 nucleotides are TGTGCCACCGCCGGGCAGGGCAATCAGCCCCAGCATTTT. Amino acids: CATAGQGNQPQHF.

The V and J genes are TRBV6-1 and TRBJ2-7, with TRBD1 matching 8 bases. The CDR3 is made up of 15 amino acids. The junction had 10 bases not matched to a gene; V was cut back by 6 bases and J by 3 bases. CDR1 MNHNS and CDR2 SASEGT come from the germline V gene. CDR3 coding DNA: TGTGCCAGCAGGATTCTTAGGACAGGGAACTACGAGCAGTACTTC. This gives the protein CASRILRTGNYEQYF.

The chain recombines TRBV4-1 with TRBJ1-6; D is possibly TRBD1 (6 bases). Between the trimmed V and J ends, which lost 4 bases and 6 bases, there was a span of 16 bases. This CDR3 region has 16 residues. Per the germline V gene, CDR1 is MGHRA and CDR2 is YSYEKL. The CDR3 is CASSPSRTEINSPLHF. The CDR3 DNA follows: TGCGCCAGCAGCCCGAGTCGGACAGAAATTAATTCACCCCTCCACTTT.

The J gene is TRBJ1-3, the V gene TRBV28; D unresolved. The CDR3 contains 12 residues. Between the trimmed V and J ends, which lost 3 bases and 4 bases, there was a span of 4 bases. Germline V lookup: CDR1 MDHEN, CDR2 SYDVKM. DNA of the CDR3: TGTGCCAGCAGTTTGTCGGGAAACACCATATATTTT. Protein sequence: CASSLSGNTIYF.

This clone was picked up a small number of times. The chain employs TRBV2 and TRBJ1-1; D gene unclear. Germline V gene lookup returns CDR1 SNHLY and CDR2 FYNNEI. CDR3 length: 11 residues. Trimming took off 2 bases at V and 6 bases at J, with 4 bases between the two ends. CDR3 sequence: CASSERAEAFF. DNA for the CDR3: TGTGCCAGCAGTGAAAGGGCTGAAGCTTTCTTT.

This sequence joins TRBV27 and TRBJ2-7; tentatively, D is TRBD1 (5 bases). This CDR3 has 14 residues. V lost 3 bases, J lost 6 bases, and 15 bases lay in between. Germline V CDR1 and CDR2: MNHEY, SMNVEV (reference sequence). The CDR3 spells CASSLVGPEVEQYF. The CDR3 coding sequence is TGTGCCAGCAGTTTGGTGGGGCCTGAGGTCGAGCAGTACTTC.

The chain has TRBV9 and TRBJ2-3, with D perhaps matching TRBD2 (6 bases). Germline lookup yields CDR1 SGDLS and CDR2 YYNGEE. V gave up 0 bases and J gave up 5 bases, with 16 bases separating them. The length of the CDR3 is 16 residues. This CDR3 is CASSVERGFGGDTQYF. DNA of the CDR3: TGTGCCAGCAGCGTAGAAAGAGGGTTCGGGGGAGATACGCAGTATTTT.

This chain joins TRBV30 and TRBJ2-5; TRBD2 is a possible D gene (5 bases). The CDR3 runs 14 residues. V was pared by 5 bases and J by 5 bases, with 18 bases between. CDR1 GTSNPN and CDR2 SVGIG come from the germline V gene (reference sequence). As DNA, the CDR3 is TGTGCCTGGCGGATAGGAGGCGTAGCGGAGACCCAGTACTTC. It specifies CAWRIGGVAETQYF.

This rearrangement joins TRBV5-4 to TRBJ2-2; 7 bases are shared with TRBD1. The CDR3 sequence is 19 residues long. Losses at the gene ends were 4 bases for V and 5 bases for J; bases not matched to a gene: 20. From germline, CDR1 is SGHNT and CDR2 YYREEE (reference sequence). The CDR3, as DNA: TGTGCCAGCAGCCCTCCTTATTTTCGACAGGGCCTCACGACCGGGGAGCTGTTTTTT. Protein product: CASSPPYFRQGLTTGELFF.

Here the CDR3 reads CASMIPGSEAFF. The CDR3 DNA reads as TGTGCCAGCATGATACCGGGATCCGAAGCTTTCTTT. This chain joins TRBV2 and TRBJ1-1; D ambiguous. Looked up from germline, CDR1 is SNHLY and CDR2 is FYNNEI. The CDR3 is 12 amino acids. Trimming took 7 bases from V and 8 from J, leaving 14 bases between them.

The rearrangement links TRBV7-9 to TRBJ2-3, with TRBD2 identical over 9 bases. CDR3 length: 17 amino acids. CDR1 is SEHNR, CDR2 FQNEAQ, per germline (reference sequence). Germline trimming cut 5 bases from V and 5 bases from J; bases unmatched to any gene: 14. As DNA, the CDR3 is TGTGCCAGCAGCAAACAAAGGGCGGCGGGGGGGCAAGATACGCAGTATTTT. This codes for CASSKQRAAGGQDTQYF.

This clone was detected a few times. This chain connects TRBV7-9 to TRBJ1-2; no clear D gene. The CDR3 covers 14 residues. Germline CDR1 is SEHNR and CDR2 is FQNEAQ (reference sequence). With 2 bases removed from V and 4 bases from J, the gap between germline ends came to 11 bases. The CDR3 bases are TGTGCCAGCAGCTTAAGTGTTGGGCGCTATGGCTACACCTTC. Translated, it gives CASSLSVGRYGYTF.

The rearrangement links TRBV10-3 to TRBJ1-1; 7 nucleotides match TRBD1. The CDR3 length is 14 residues. Per the germline V gene, CDR1 is ENHRY and CDR2 is SYGVKD. The V and J ends lost 2 bases and 2 bases, in that order; junction bases with no gene match: 2. The CDR3 sequence: CAISEGQDNTEAFF. The CDR3 DNA reads as TGTGCCATCAGTGAGGGACAGGATAACACTGAAGCTTTCTTT.

The chain couples TRBV25-1 to TRBJ1-6; weak D call: TRBD1 (5 bases). Germline loops: CDR1 MGHDK, CDR2 SYGVNS. Trimming left V 3 bases short and J 10 bases short, with 10 bases between. CDR3 size: 13 residues. The CDR3 nucleotides are TGTGCCAGCAGTGATTTAGGGGACTCACCCCTCCACTTT. The encoded protein is CASSDLGDSPLHF. Variable domain in full (rest from reference TRBV25-1 and TRBJ1-6): EADIYQTPRYLVIGTGKKITLECSQTMGHDKMYWYQQDPGMELHLIHYSYGVNSTEKGDLSSESTVSRIRTEHFPLTLESARPSHTSQYLCASSDLGDSPLHFGNGTRLTVT.

The CDR3 loop is CASRSLGVMNTEAFF. The CDR3 DNA is TGTGCCAGCAGATCCCTCGGGGTTATGAACACTGAAGCTTTCTTT. The chain has TRBV6-5 and TRBJ1-1; D remains ambiguous. In germline, CDR1 is MNHEY, CDR2 SVGAGI. The V end lost 6 bases, the J end lost 0 bases, and 14 bases lay between the germline ends. The CDR3 contains 15 residues.

The chain employs TRBV6-6 and TRBJ1-5; D is uncertain. The CDR3 totals 13 residues. The germline V gene has CDR1 MNHNY and CDR2 SVGAGI (reference sequence). V was shortened by 8 bases and J by 7 bases, with 15 bases between the two germline ends. Here the CDR3 DNA reads TGTGCCAGCCCCGATCGGTTCCGGCAGCCCCAGCATTTT. This gives the protein CASPDRFRQPQHF.

The chain is built from TRBV2 and TRBJ1-1; D is unresolved. CDR1 and CDR2 (germline): SNHLY, FYNNEI. CDR3 size: 14 residues. V was shortened by 3 bases and J by 2 bases, with 10 bases between the two germline ends. CDR3 residues: CASSESGANTEAFF. The CDR3 coding sequence is TGTGCCAGCAGTGAGTCAGGAGCAAACACTGAAGCTTTCTTT.

The chain combines TRBV19 with TRBJ2-1; D perhaps matches TRBD2 (5 bases). The CDR3 is made up of 14 amino acids. The V end was cut by 1 base, the J end by 6 bases, with 10 bases between. Per germline, CDR1 LNHDA and CDR2 SQIVND (reference sequence). CDR3 DNA sequence: TGTGCCAGTAGTATAGCCTTGGCGGGCAATGAGCAGTTCTTC. Its protein product is CASSIALAGNEQFF.